These 8 T cell receptor beta chains were sequenced from one sample in a study of radiation and T cells in renal cell carcinoma. TCRdb's copy holds only in-frame clones and misses some; the assay was immunoSEQ multiplex PCR. The table shows more than 75,000 clones, with around 86% occurring only once. Sample time point: blood 2 weeks post-SBRT. As to treatment: 15 Gy SBRT to primary tumor, nephrectomy 4 weeks later. The sample was blood, taken from a patient whose treatment included radiotherapy and nephrectomy. The receptors here all came from a woman in her forties or fifties with renal cell carcinoma.

The gene calls are TRBV14 and TRBJ2-7; D is uncertain. Trimming pared 2 bases from V and 12 bases from J, leaving 17 bases between. This CDR3 comprises 13 residues. Germline V gene lookup returns CDR1 SGHDN and CDR2 FVKESK. CDR3 nucleotides: TGTGCCAGCAGCCAACGGGCCACGGGTTTCCCGTACTTC. Its protein product is CASSQRATGFPYF.

The V call is TRBV28, the J call TRBJ2-1; TRBD2 aligns across 12 bases. The germline V gene encodes CDR1 MDHEN and CDR2 SYDVKM. Unmatched junction bases numbered 26, after V lost 2 bases and J lost 12 bases. The CDR3 is 21 amino acids. Written as DNA, the CDR3 is TGTGCCAGCAGTTTACCAGAGCTAGCGGGAGGGCCGGGGGGCCCCGCAATGGTGCAGTTCTTC. The encoded protein is CASSLPELAGGPGGPAMVQFF.

This clone was picked up a small number of times. The chain is built from TRBV7-3 and TRBJ2-7; the match to TRBD1 covers 9 bases. CDR3 length equals 15 residues. Trimming removed 4 bases from V and 4 bases from J; junction bases left unmatched: 8. CDR1 is SGHTA and CDR2 is FQGTGA in the germline V gene. As DNA, the CDR3 is TGTGCCAGCAGCTACGGGACAGGGAAGGTGTACGAGCAGTACTTC. It encodes CASSYGTGKVYEQYF.

This chain links TRBV6-1 with TRBJ1-2; D not certain. The CDR3 length is 15 residues. The germline V gene encodes CDR1 MNHNS and CDR2 SASEGT. Trimming pared 7 bases from V and 8 bases from J, leaving 23 bases between. The CDR3 nucleotides are TGTGCCAGCAATCGGCCGACGGGTGGGGTGGGCGGCTACACCTTC. This translates into CASNRPTGGVGGYTF.

The chain uses TRBV5-4 and TRBJ2-4; 10 bases line up with TRBD1. The CDR3 runs 15 residues. In germline, CDR1 is SGHNT, CDR2 YYREEE (reference sequence). The ends lost 4 bases at V and 7 bases at J; junction bases unmatched: 8. CDR3 region: CASSPEATGGNIQYF. In nucleotides, the CDR3 is TGTGCCAGCAGCCCTGAAGCGACAGGGGGCAACATTCAGTACTTC.

There are many counts of this clone. The J gene is TRBJ1-3, the V gene TRBV18; D is perhaps TRBD1 (6 bases). V was cut by 2 bases and J by 8 bases, with 16 bases left in between. Germline V CDR1 and CDR2: KGHSH, LQKENI. The CDR3 extends over 15 amino acids. The CDR3 bases are TGTGCCAGCTCACCAACGACAGGCTCTGAGGACACCATATATTTT. This sequence encodes CASSPTTGSEDTIYF.

V is TRBV7-9 and J is TRBJ1-4, with D maybe TRBD1 (5 bases). The CDR3 length is 15 residues. V lost 5 bases to trimming and J lost 2 bases, with 12 bases between them. Germline assignment: CDR1 SEHNR and CDR2 FQNEAQ (reference sequence). The CDR3 sequence is CASSPGKGTNEKLFF. The DNA for the CDR3 is TGTGCCAGCAGCCCAGGGAAAGGGACTAATGAAAAACTGTTTTTT.

This sequence joins TRBV5-6 and TRBJ2-5; TRBD1 aligns across 7 bases. Looked up from germline, CDR1 is SGHDT and CDR2 is YYEEEE. The CDR3 runs to 14 residues. After removal of 0 bases from V and 7 bases from J, the junction contained 6 bases not matched to a gene. The CDR3 region is CASSLDSNRGTQYF. The CDR3 DNA follows: TGTGCCAGCAGCTTGGATTCGAACAGGGGGACCCAGTACTTC.